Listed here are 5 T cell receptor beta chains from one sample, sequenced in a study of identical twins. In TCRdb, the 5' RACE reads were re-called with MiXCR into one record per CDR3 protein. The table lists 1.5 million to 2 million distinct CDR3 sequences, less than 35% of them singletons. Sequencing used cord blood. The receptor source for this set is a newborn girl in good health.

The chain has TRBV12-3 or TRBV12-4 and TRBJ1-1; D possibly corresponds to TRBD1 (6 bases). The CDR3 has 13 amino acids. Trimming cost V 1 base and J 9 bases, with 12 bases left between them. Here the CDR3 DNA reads TGTGCCAGCAGTTTAGAACAGGGAAGGAAAGCTTTCTTT. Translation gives CASSLEQGRKAFF.

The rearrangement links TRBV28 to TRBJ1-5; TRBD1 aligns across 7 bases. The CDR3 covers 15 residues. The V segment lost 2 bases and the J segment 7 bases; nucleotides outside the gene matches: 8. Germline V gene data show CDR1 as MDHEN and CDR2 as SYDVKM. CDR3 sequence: CASSLPLDREQPQHF. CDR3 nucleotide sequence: TGTGCCAGCAGTTTACCGCTCGACAGGGAACAGCCCCAGCATTTT.

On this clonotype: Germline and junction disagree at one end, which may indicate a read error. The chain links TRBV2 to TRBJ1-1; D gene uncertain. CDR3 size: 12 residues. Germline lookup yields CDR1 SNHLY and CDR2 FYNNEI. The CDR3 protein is CASTDPNSEAFF. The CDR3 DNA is TGTGCCAGCACCGACCCCAACAGTGAAGCTTTCTTT.

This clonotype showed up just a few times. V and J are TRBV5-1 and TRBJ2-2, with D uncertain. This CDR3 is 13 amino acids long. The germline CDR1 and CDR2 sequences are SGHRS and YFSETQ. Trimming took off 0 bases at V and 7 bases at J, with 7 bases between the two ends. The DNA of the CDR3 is TGCGCCAGCAGCTTGGCGGTTGTCGGGGAGCTGTTTTTT. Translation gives CASSLAVVGELFF. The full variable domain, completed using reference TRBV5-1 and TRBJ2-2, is KAGVTQTPRYLIKTRGQQVTLSCSPISGHRSVSWYQQTPGQGLQFLFEYFSETQRNKGNFPGRFSGRQFSNSRSEMNVSTLELGDSALYLCASSLAVVGELFFGEGSRLTVL.

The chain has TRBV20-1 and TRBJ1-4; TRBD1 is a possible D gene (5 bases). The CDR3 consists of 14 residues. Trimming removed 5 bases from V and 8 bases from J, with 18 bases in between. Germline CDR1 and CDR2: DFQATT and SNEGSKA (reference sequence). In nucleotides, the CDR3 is TGCAGTGCTGGGAGGGGCGGCCTTAAGGAAAAACTGTTTTTT. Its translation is CSAGRGGLKEKLFF.